This TCR beta chain was captured in a study of blood T cell repertoires in COVID-19. Background on the study: Some COVID-19 samples were acute and others convalescent; all came from the United States, Italy and Spain. From T cells, B-cell-depleted T cells, or PBMCs came the material, which was cDNA or gDNA.

This table comes from immunoSEQ multiplex PCR, and its TCRdb copy is limited to in-frame clones, with some not included. The repertoire includes a few hundred thousand clones, roughly nine tenths of them detected once, and over 2% sits in the top ten. The sample was peripheral blood. This TCR was sampled from a woman aged 45 to 65 with acute or convalescent COVID-19.

The CDR3 DNA follows: TGTGCCAGCAGCTTAGGAGGGCTCGGGGTCTACGAGCAGTACTTC. Its translation is CASSLGGLGVYEQYF. The genes are TRBV7-9 and TRBJ2-7; perhaps TRBD2 as D (5 bases). Deletions cut 1 base from V and 3 bases from J, with 13 bases between. Germline V gene data show CDR1 as SEHNR and CDR2 as FQNEAQ (reference sequence). The CDR3 runs 15 residues.